A single T cell receptor (beta chain) is shown here with its context. Its antigen has not been determined. No quality values exist for individual bases; no much larger clone is one base distant. Preparation of the library involved the immunoSEQ multiplex PCR assay. A mixture of 60 forward primers for TCR Vbeta segments and 13 reverse primers for TCR Jbeta segments was used in the multiplex PCR. A multiplex PCR assay on genomic DNA amplified the CDR3 region of rearranged TCR beta genes. Amplified TCR beta libraries were sequenced as 87-base-pair reads on the Illumina HiSeq System. Per the source publication's procedure: In a later analysis, tens of millions of unique TCR beta chains were counted across the approximately 640 repertoires, and roughly 11 million of these chains were shared by at least two donors. A nearest-neighbor algorithm error-corrected the raw reads and collapsed the reads into unique sequences, merging closely related sequences to remove PCR and sequencing errors. Alignment of CDR3 sequences to IMGT reference sequences was used to assign V, D and J gene segments. For a sequence to be retained, a match of at least six nucleotides to both a V gene segment and a J gene segment was required. A rearrangement was called productive if the CDR3 had no stop codons and remained in frame with V and J, and every other rearrangement was called non-productive. Following IMGT convention, CDR3 was defined as the stretch from the second conserved V-encoded cysteine up to the conserved J-encoded phenylalanine. The earlier analysis of about 560 of the donors excluded any sequence lacking an unambiguous match to a single V gene segment. In an earlier analysis of roughly 600 of the donors, a V segment was called functional when productive rearrangements were above 56.7%, and segregating when the standard deviation between donors exceeded 5%. To diagnose cytomegalovirus status from the catalog of TCR beta chain sequences, a statistical classification framework was built. A later analysis assigned V and J genes by comparing TCR nucleotide sequences with IMGT/GENE-DB human TR gene sequences. Using the TCRdist pipeline, a later analysis assigned CDR3 sequences along with most-parsimonious VDJ recombination scenarios. In a later analysis, each TCR beta chain was defined by its CDR3 amino acid sequence together with its V-gene family, and reads without a unique V-gene family were excluded. A later analysis removed 550 to 650 highly shared, low-generation-probability nucleotide sequences to deal with suspected cross-contamination and a sequencing artifact. A later analysis calculated a clonal expansion index for each public chain from normalized within-repertoire ranks of inferred template counts. In a later analysis, generation probabilities were computed using a VDJ recombination model fitted to out-of-frame rearrangements, and the results were checked against IGoR. Hypergeometric tests were used in a later analysis to score TCR-TCR, TCR-HLA and TCR-CMV co-occurrence, with a repertoire-size bias correction applied to the TCR pairs. In a later analysis, false discovery rates were estimated by permuting HLA or CMV assignments 20 times. In a later analysis, co-occurring TCRs were grouped using DBSCAN, and TCRdist sequence similarity was added for clustering within HLA-allele-positive subsets. Repertoires with fewer than 30,000 or more than 120,000 public chains, plus five repertoires with anomalous nucleotide sharing, were excluded from co-occurrence clustering. Here the immuneACCESS table is served through TCRdb, limited to in-frame sequences with V and J called. Missing clones are a known gap in these copies; in checked studies unresolved V genes cover under half, and the rest lacks a known reason. Clonal size and the V and J genes are those of that table, whereas D and trimming came from the DNA. This sample lists about 170,000 clones; about 69% were detected once. The ten largest clones represent 2% to 3% of the sample.

The sample is drawn from a study of cytomegalovirus exposure and HLA in healthy donors (dated by TCRdb to about 2017). Regarding the complete study: An earlier analysis of around 600 of the donors reported about 250 Gb of sequence data and about 100 million unique TCR beta sequences from 150 million to 200 million T cells. Approximately 330 gigabases of sequencing data and 75 million to 85 million unique TCR sequences made up an early release that covered several hundred HLA-typed donors. Among the roughly 400 genotyped donors, roughly 80% belonged to the genetic ancestry cluster associated with self-reported Caucasian donors. The aim of the study was to test whether cataloging public T cell receptors could identify signatures of past pathogen exposure. The T cell repertoires of 700 or so subjects were profiled by immunosequencing and related to cytomegalovirus serostatus. Along with the roughly 700-subject first cohort, a separate validation cohort of more than 90 different subjects was used. To predict cytomegalovirus infection status, the study brought together high-throughput TCR immunosequencing, statistical association of individual TCRs with disease status, and machine learning. A later analysis re-examined previously published TCR beta repertoires from 610 or so donors and added high-resolution HLA genotyping to investigate patterns of TCR occurrence. The later analysis used no new phenotypic data to find candidate immune exposures, relying instead on TCR beta sequences and their occurrence across donors. In an earlier analysis of 587 of the donors, high-throughput TCR beta sequencing was used to judge whether each TCR beta V gene segment behaved as functional or pseudogenic. Donor age, sex, ethnicity and CMV serostatus were collected together with the repertoire data. A later genetic analysis took genome-wide SNP genotypes for about 65% of the roughly 670 donors and used that subset as a discovery cohort. Every discovery cohort repertoire had been produced on one sequencing platform. HLA typing covered class I and class II loci at four-digit resolution. The number of donors typed differed by locus, with 629-630 for A, B, C, DRB1 and DQB1, more than 500 for DQA1, under 610 for DPA1, and over 400 for DPB1. Five DR-DQ haplotypes were treated as single units for association and clustering because of strong linkage in the cohort. Among some 410 genotyped donors of the cohort, an average of approximately 240,000 unique TCR beta nucleotide sequences was sequenced per donor, of which roughly 18% were non-productive.

The cohort was made up of 666 healthy bone marrow donors. At the time of sampling, every cohort member was nominally healthy, though immune exposures that went unrecorded were likely present. CMV serostatus was recorded as positive for about 300 and negative for about 50% of the roughly 700 cohort members, whereas no CMV serostatus was recorded for the donor in question. Each donor provided a peripheral blood sample, and peripheral blood mononuclear cells were used for TCR beta sequencing. The Qiagen DNeasy Blood Extraction Kit was used to extract genomic DNA from the blood cell samples. Study-wide findings and limitations: A total of 150 to 200 TCR beta chains were listed by the study as associated with cytomegalovirus. In a later analysis, HLA-associated TCR beta chains showed more clonal expansion and lower generation probabilities than non-associated chains that were equally common. In a later analysis, the rate of TCR association differed among HLA loci, with DRB1 alleles having the most associated TCRs and HLA-C alleles having the fewest. Correlated functional status among segregating V segments might be attributable to linkage disequilibrium, but an unknown experimental factor could not be ruled out. Over 15 rarely observed V segments, including chromosome 9 orphons, were excluded from the earlier analysis of about 500 of the donors because counts were too low. A cluster of highly shared sequence variants was judged likely to represent a technical artifact of the sequencing pipeline. According to a later analysis, most CMV-associated TCR beta chains appeared to be HLA-restricted, and the HLA associations seemed to be driven largely by CMV exposure. When HLA alleles, especially DR and DQ, strongly co-occurred, TCR associations were difficult to assign to individual alleles. Some IMGT-functional V segments, including TRBV6-2 and TRBV6-3, could not be told apart with the 87-base-pair reads, so those segments were excluded. Across donors, most TCR sequences were observed very rarely, whereas some public TCRs were present in many individuals. Roughly uniform sequencing depth across donors was assumed in presence/absence analyses, although this assumption may not hold. Specific HLA alleles were associated with more than 15,000 TCR beta sequences at a false discovery rate of 0.05 in a later analysis. A later genetic analysis associated a missense DCLRE1C variant with V-gene and J-gene trimming of TCR beta chains, and an independent cohort replicated the association. The authors suggested that the approach could potentially be extended to other disease states and immunological phenotypes. An earlier analysis of approximately 530 of the donors showed that most TCR beta V segments appeared in productive rearrangements either about 87% or about 30% of the time, which broadly matched IMGT annotations. A later genetic analysis reported fewer N-insertions in productive TCRs among donors in an Asian-associated ancestry cluster than the roughly 690-donor mean. HLA typing was unavailable for some donors at each locus, so association tests used only the typed subset. This cohort had only TCR beta chains sequenced, and the lack of alpha or paired-chain data limited which features could be detected. A further reported finding was that TCR beta sequences accurately predicted the HLA-A and HLA-B alleles for most subjects in the first cohort. A few of the identified cytomegalovirus-associated TCR beta chains were confirmed in vitro to be specific for cytomegalovirus antigens. The classifier was reported to diagnose cytomegalovirus status with high specificity and sensitivity in both the original cohort and the validation cohort. According to a later analysis, parvovirus B19, influenza, CMV and Epstein-Barr virus appeared linked to several top co-occurrence clusters. For the cohort, immune exposure information was limited to CMV serostatus.

V is shortened by 3 bases, J by 6 bases, and the region joining them spans 14 bases. Taken from the germline V gene (reference sequence), the CDR1 and CDR2 loops are LNHDA and SQIVND. Measured from the cysteine to the phenylalanine, the CDR3 is 15 residues long. Only CDR3 DNA remains: 45 bases, in frame from the first base. The chain was built from TRBV19 and TRBJ2-2; the best D guess is TRBD1, with 6 bases matching. This receptor was taken from a human donor in good health. Sequenced: PBMCs. The DNA reads TGTGCCAGTAGTATTCCGGCAGGGGTTTCCGGGGAGCTGTTTTTT. This yields the protein CASSIPAGVSGELFF.